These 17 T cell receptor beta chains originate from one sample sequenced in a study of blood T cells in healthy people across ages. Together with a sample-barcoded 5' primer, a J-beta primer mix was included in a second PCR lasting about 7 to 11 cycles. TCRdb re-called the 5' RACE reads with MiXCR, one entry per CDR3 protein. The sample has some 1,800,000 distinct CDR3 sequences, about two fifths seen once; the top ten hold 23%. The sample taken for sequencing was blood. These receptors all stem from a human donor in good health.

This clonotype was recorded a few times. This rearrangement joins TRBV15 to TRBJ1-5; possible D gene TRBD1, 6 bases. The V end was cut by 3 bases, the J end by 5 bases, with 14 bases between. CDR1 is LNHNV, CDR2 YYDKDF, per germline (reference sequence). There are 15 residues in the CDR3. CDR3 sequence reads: CATSRGAYGYQPQHF. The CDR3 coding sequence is TGTGCCACCAGCAGGGGGGCCTACGGGTATCAGCCCCAGCATTTT.

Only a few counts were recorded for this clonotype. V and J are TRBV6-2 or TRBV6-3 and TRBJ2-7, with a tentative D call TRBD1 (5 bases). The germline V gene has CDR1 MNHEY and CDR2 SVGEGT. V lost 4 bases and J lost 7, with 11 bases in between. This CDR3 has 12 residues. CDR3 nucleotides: TGTGCCAGCAGTTCACAAGGGGAAGAGCAGTACTTC. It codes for CASSSQGEEQYF.

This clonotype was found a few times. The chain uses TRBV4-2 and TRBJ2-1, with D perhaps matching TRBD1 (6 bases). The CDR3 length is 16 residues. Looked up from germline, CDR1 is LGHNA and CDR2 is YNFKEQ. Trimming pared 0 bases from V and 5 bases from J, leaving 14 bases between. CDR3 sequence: CASSQDIGQPNNEQFF. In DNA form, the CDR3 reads TGTGCCAGCAGCCAAGACATAGGACAGCCAAACAATGAGCAGTTCTTC.

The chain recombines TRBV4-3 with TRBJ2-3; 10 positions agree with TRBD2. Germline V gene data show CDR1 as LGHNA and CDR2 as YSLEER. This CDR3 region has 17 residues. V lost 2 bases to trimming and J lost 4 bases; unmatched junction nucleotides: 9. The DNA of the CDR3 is TGCGCCAGCAGCCAATGGGTAGCGGGGGGTCAGGCAGATACGCAGTATTTT. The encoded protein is CASSQWVAGGQADTQYF.

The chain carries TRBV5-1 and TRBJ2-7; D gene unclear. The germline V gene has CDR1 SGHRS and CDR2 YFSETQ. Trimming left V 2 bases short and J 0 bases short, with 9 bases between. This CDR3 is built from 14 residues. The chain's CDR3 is CASSLGYNSYEQYF. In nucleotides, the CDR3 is TGCGCCAGCAGCTTAGGCTACAACTCCTACGAGCAGTACTTC.

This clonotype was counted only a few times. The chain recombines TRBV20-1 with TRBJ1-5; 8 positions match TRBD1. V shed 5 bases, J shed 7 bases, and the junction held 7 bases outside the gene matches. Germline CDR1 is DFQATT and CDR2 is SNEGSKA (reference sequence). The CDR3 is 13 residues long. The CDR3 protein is CSAAPGQGQPQHF. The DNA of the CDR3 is TGCAGTGCTGCCCCCGGACAGGGACAGCCCCAGCATTTT.

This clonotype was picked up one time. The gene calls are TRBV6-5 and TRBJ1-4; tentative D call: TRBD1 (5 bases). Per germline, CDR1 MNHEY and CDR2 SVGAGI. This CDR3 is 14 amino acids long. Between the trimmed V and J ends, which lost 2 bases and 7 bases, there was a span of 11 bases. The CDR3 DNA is TGTGCCAGCAGTTACACACGGCAGGGTGAAAAACTGTTTTTT. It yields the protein CASSYTRQGEKLFF.

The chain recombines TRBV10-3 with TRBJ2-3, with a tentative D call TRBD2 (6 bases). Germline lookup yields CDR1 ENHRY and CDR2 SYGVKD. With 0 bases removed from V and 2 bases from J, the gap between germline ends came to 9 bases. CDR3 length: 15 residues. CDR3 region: CAISESWEVTDTQYF. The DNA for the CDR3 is TGTGCCATCAGTGAGTCGTGGGAGGTCACAGATACGCAGTATTTT.

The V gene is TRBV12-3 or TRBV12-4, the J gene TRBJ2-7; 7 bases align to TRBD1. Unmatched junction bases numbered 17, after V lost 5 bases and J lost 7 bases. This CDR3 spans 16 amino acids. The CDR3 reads CASSSWAGGYYNEQYF. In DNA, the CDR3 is TGTGCCAGCAGTAGCTGGGCAGGGGGTTATTACAATGAGCAGTACTTC.

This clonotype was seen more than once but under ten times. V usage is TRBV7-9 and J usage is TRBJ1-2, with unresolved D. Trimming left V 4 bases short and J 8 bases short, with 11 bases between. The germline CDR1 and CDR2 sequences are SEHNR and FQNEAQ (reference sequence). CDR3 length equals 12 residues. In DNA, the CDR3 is TGTGCCAGCAGCTCTCACCGAGTCGGCTACACCTTC. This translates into CASSSHRVGYTF.

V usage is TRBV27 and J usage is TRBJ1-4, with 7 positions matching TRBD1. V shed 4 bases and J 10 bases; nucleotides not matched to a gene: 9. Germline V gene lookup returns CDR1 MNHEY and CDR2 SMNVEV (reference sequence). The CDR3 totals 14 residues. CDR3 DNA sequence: TGTGCCAGCAGTTCACCGGGACAGACGCGAAAACTGTTTTTT. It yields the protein CASSSPGQTRKLFF. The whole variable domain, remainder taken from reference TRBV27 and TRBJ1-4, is EAQVTQNPRYLITVTGKKLTVTCSQNMNHEYMSWYRQDPGLGLRQIYYSMNVEVTDKGDVPEGYKVSRKEKRNFPLILESPSPNQTSLYFCASSSPGQTRKLFFGSGTQLSVL.

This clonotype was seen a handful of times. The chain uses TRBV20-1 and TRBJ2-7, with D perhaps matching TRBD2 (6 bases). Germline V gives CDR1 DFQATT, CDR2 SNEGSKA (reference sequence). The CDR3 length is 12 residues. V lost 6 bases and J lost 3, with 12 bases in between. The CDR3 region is CSATRDFYEQYF. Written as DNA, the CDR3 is TGCAGTGCGACTCGGGACTTCTACGAGCAGTACTTC.

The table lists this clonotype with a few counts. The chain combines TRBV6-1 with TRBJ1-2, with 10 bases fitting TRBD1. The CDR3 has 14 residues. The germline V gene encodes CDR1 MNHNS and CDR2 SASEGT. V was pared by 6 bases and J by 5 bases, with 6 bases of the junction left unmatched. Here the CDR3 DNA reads TGTGCCAGCAGCCATGGGACAGGGGAATATGGCTACACCTTC. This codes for CASSHGTGEYGYTF.

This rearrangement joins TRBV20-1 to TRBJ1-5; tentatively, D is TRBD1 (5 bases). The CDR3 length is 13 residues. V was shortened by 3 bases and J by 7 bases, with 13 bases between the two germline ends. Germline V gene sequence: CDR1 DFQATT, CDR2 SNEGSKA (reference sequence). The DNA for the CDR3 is TGCAGTGCTAGGTGTGATGGGGACCAGCCCCAGCATTTT. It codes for CSARCDGDQPQHF.

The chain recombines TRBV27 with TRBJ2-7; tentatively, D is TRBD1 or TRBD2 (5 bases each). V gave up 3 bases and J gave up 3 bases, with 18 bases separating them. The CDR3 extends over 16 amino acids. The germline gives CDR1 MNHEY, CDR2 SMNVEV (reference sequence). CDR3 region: CASSFGGDLASYEQYF. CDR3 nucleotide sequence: TGTGCCAGCAGTTTTGGGGGAGACCTAGCCAGCTACGAGCAGTACTTC.

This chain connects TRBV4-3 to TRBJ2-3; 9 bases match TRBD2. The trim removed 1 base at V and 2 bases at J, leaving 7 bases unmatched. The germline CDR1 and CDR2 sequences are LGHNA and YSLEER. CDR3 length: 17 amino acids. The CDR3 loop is CASSQVHSGGYTDTQYF. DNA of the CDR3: TGCGCCAGCAGCCAAGTTCATAGCGGGGGCTACACAGATACGCAGTATTTT.

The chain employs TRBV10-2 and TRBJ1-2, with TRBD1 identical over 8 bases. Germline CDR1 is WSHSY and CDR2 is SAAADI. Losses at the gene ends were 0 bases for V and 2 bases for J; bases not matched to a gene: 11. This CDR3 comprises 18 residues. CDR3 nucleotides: TGCGCCAGCAGTGAGTCAAGGGCAGGGGGCGCAGAGAACTATGGCTACACCTTC. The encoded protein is CASSESRAGGAENYGYTF.